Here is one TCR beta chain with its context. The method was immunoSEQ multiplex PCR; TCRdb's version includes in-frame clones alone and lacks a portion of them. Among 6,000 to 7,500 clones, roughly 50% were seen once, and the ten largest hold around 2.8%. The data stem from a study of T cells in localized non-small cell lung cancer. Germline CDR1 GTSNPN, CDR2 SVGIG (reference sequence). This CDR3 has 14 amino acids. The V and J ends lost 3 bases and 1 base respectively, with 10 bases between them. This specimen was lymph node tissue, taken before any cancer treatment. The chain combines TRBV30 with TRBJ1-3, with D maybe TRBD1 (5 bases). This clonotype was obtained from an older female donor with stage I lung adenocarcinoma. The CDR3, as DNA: TGTGCCTGGAGGGGCAGGGAATCTGGAAACACCATATATTTT. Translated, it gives CAWRGRESGNTIYF.